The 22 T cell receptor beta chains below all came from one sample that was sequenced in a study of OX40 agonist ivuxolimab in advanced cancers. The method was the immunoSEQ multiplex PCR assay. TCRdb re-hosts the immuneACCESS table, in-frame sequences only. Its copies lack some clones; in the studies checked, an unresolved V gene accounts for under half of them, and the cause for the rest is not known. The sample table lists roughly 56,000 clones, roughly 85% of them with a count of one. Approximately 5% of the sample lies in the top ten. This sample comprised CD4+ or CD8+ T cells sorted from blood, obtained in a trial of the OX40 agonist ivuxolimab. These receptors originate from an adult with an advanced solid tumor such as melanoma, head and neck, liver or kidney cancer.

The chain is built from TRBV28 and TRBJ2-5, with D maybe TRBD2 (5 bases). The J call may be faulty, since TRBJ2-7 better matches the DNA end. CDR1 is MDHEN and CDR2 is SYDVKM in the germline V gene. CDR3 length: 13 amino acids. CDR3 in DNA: TGTGCCAGCGCCAGTTATAGCGCCTACGAGCAGTACTTC. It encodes CASASYSAYEQYF.

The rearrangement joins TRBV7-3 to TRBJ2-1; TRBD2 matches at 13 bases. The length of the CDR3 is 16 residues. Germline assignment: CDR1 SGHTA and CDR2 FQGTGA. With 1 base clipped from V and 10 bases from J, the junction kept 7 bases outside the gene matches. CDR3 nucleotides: TGTGCCAGCAGCTTAATCGGGACTAGCGGGGATGAAGAGCAGTTCTTC. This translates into CASSLIGTSGDEEQFF. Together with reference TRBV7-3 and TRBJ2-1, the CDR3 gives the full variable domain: GAGVSQTPSNKVTEKGKYVELRCDPISGHTALYWYRQSLGQGPEFLIYFQGTGAADDSGLPNDRFFAVRPEGSVSTLKIQRTERGDSAVYLCASSLIGTSGDEEQFFGPGTRLTVL.

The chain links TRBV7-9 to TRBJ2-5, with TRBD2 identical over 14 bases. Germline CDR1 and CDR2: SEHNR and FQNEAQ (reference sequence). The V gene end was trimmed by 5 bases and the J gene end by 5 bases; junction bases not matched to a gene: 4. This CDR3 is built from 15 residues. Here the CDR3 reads CASSRRLAGGETQYF. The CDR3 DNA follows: TGTGCCAGCAGCCGAAGACTAGCGGGAGGGGAGACCCAGTACTTC.

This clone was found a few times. CDR3 sequence: CATNRDSSYEQYF. Written as DNA, the CDR3 is TGTGCCACGAACCGGGACAGCTCCTACGAGCAGTACTTC. The chain carries TRBV10-3 and TRBJ2-7, with 7 positions matching TRBD1. This CDR3 region has 13 residues. Per the germline V gene, CDR1 is ENHRY and CDR2 is SYGVKD. The ends lost 10 bases at V and 0 bases at J; junction bases unmatched: 6.

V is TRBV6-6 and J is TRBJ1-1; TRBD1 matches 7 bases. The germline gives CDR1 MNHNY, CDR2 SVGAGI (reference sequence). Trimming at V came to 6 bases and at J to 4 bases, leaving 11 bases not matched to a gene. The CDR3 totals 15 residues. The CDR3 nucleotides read TGTGCCAGCAGGAGGGACAGTACGACGGGCACTGAAGCTTTCTTT. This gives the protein CASRRDSTTGTEAFF.

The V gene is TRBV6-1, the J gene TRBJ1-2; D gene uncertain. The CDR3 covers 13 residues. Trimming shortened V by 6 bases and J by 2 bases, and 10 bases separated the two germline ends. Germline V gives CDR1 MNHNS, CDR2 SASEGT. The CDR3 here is CASRTSANYGYTF. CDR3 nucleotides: TGTGCCAGCAGAACCTCGGCCAACTATGGCTACACCTTC.

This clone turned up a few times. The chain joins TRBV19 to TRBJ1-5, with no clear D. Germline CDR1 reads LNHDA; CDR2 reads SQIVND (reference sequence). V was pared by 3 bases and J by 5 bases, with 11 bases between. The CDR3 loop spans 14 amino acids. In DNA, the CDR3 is TGTGCCAGTAGTATGTTGGCAGCTGATCAGCCCCAGCATTTT. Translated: CASSMLAADQPQHF.

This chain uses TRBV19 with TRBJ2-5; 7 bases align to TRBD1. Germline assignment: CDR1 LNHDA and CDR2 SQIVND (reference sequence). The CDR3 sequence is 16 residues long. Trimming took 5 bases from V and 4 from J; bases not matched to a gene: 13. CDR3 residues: CASSSWDRRRRETQYF. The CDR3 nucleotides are TGTGCCAGTAGTTCTTGGGACAGACGACGTAGAGAGACCCAGTACTTC. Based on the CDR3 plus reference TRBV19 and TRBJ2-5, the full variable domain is DGGITQSPKYLFRKEGQNVTLSCEQNLNHDAMYWYRQDPGQGLRLIYYSQIVNDFQKGDIAEGYSVSREKKESFPLTVTSAQKNPTAFYLCASSSWDRRRRETQYFGPGTRLLVL.

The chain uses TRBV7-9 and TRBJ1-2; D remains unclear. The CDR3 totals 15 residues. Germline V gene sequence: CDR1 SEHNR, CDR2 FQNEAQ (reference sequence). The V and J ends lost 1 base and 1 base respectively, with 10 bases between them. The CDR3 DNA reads TGTGCCAGCAGCTTAGTTTCTGAAGTTAACTATGGCTACACCTTC. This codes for CASSLVSEVNYGYTF.

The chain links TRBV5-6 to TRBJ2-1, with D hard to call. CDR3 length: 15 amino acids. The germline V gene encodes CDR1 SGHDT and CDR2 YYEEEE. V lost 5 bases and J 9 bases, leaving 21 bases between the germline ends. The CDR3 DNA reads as TGTGCCAGCAGTTTCGGAGTCGGTACATTTGTTGAGCAGTTCTTC. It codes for CASSFGVGTFVEQFF.

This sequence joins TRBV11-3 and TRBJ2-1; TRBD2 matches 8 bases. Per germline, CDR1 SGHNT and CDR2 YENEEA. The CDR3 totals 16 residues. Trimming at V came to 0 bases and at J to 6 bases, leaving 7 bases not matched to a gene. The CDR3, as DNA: TGTGCCAGCAGCTTAGAACCGGGACTAGTTCGCAATGAGCAGTTCTTC. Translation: CASSLEPGLVRNEQFF. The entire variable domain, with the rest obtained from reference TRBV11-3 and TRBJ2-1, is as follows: EAGVVQSPRYKIIEKKQPVAFWCNPISGHNTLYWYLQNLGQGPELLIRYENEEAVDDSQLPKDRFSAERLKGVDSTLKIQPAELGDSAVYLCASSLEPGLVRNEQFFGPGTRLTVL.

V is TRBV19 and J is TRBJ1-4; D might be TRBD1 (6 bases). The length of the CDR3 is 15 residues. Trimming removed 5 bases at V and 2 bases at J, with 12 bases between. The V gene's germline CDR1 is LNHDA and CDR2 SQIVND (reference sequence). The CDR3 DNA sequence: TGTGCCAGTAGTTCCCTGACAGGCACTAATGAAAAACTGTTTTTT. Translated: CASSSLTGTNEKLFF.

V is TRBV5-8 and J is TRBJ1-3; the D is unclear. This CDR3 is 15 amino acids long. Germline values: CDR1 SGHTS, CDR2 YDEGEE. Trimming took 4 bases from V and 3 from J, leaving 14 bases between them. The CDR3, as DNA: TGTGCCAGCAGCCGGACCAAACTGATTGGAAACACCATATATTTT. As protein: CASSRTKLIGNTIYF.

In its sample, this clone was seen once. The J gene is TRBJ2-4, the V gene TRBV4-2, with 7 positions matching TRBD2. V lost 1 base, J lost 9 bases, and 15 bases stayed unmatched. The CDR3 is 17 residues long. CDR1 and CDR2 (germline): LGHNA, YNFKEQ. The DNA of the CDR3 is TGTGCCAGCAGCCAAGGACTAGCCGGCATAGAAAAGGGCATTCAGTACTTC. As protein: CASSQGLAGIEKGIQYF.

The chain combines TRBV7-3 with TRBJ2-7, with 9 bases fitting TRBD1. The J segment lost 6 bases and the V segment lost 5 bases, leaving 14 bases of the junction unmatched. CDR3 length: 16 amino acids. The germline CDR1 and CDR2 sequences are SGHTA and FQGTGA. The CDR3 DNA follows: TGTGCCAGCAGCCCTTCCCTGGGGACAGGGTTTGGCGAGCAGTACTTC. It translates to CASSPSLGTGFGEQYF. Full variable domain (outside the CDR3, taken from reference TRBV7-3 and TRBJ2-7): GAGVSQTPSNKVTEKGKYVELRCDPISGHTALYWYRQSLGQGPEFLIYFQGTGAADDSGLPNDRFFAVRPEGSVSTLKIQRTERGDSAVYLCASSPSLGTGFGEQYFGPGTRLTVT.

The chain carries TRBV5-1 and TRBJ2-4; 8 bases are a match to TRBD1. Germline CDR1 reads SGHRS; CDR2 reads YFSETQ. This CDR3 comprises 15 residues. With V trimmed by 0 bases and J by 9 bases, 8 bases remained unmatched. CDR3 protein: CASSLAQGAEAIQYF. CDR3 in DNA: TGCGCCAGCAGCTTGGCCCAGGGGGCTGAGGCCATTCAGTACTTC.

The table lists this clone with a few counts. The CDR3 protein is CASSSRTLSYEQYF. In nucleotides, the CDR3 is TGTGCCAGCAGCTCGAGGACTTTGAGCTACGAGCAGTACTTC. The chain uses TRBV11-3 and TRBJ2-7; D possibly corresponds to TRBD2 (5 bases). The CDR3 totals 14 residues. Germline CDR1 reads SGHNT; CDR2 reads YENEEA. Trimming stripped 4 bases from V and 3 bases from J, with 13 bases between. Based on the CDR3 plus reference TRBV11-3 and TRBJ2-7, the full variable domain is EAGVVQSPRYKIIEKKQPVAFWCNPISGHNTLYWYLQNLGQGPELLIRYENEEAVDDSQLPKDRFSAERLKGVDSTLKIQPAELGDSAVYLCASSSRTLSYEQYFGPGTRLTVT.

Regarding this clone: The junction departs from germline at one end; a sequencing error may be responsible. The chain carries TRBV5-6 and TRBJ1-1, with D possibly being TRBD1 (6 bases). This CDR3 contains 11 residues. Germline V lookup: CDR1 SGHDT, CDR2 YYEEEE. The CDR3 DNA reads TGTGCCAGCGGACTACGCCGGGACACAGTCTTT. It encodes CASGLRRDTVF.

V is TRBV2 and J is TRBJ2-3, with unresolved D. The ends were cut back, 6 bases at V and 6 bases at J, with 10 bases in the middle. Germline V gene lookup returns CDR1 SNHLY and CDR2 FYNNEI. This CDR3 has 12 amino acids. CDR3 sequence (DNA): TGTGCCAGCAGAGCCCTTGGGGATACGCAGTATTTT. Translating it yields CASRALGDTQYF.

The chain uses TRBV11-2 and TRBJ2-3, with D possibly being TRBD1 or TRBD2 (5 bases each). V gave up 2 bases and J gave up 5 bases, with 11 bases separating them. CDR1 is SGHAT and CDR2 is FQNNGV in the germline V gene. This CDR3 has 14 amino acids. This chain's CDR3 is CASSLIRGEDTQYF. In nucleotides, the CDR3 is TGTGCCAGCAGCTTAATTCGAGGGGAAGATACGCAGTATTTT.

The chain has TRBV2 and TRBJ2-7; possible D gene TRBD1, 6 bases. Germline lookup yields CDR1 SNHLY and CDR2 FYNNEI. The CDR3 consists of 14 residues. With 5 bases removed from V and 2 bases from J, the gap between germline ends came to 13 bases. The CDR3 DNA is TGTGCCAGCAGTCCTCGGACAGCAACCTACGAGCAGTACTTC. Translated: CASSPRTATYEQYF.

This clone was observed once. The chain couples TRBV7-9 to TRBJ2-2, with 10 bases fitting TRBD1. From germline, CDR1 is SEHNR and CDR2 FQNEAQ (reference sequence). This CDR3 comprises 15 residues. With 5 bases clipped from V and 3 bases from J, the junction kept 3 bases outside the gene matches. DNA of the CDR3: TGTGCCAGCAGCCCGGGACAGGGGTACACCGGGGAGCTGTTTTTT. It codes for CASSPGQGYTGELFF.